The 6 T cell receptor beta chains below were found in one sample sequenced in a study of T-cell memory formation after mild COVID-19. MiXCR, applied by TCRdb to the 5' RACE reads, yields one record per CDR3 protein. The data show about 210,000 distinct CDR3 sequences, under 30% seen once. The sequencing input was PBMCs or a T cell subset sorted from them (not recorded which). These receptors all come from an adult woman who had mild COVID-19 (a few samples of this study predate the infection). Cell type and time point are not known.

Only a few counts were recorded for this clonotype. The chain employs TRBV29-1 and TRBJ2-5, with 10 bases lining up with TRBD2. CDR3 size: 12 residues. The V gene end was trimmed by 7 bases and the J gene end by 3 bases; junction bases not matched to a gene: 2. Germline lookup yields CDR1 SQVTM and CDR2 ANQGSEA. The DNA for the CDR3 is TGCAGCGGAGGACTAGCGGAAGAGACCCAGTACTTC. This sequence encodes CSGGLAEETQYF.

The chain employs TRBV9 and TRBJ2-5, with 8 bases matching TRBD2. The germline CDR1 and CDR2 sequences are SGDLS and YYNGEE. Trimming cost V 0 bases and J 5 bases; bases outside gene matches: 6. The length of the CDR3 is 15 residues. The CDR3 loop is CASSVEAGARETQYF. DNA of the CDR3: TGTGCCAGCAGCGTAGAAGCGGGAGCTCGGGAGACCCAGTACTTC.

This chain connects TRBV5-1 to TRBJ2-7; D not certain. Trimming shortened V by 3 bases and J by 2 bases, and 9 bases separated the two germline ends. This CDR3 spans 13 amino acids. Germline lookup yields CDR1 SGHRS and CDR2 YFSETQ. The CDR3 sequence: CASSYPGTYEQYF. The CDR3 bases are TGCGCCAGCAGCTACCCTGGGACCTACGAGCAGTACTTC. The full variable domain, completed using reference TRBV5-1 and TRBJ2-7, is KAGVTQTPRYLIKTRGQQVTLSCSPISGHRSVSWYQQTPGQGLQFLFEYFSETQRNKGNFPGRFSGRQFSNSRSEMNVSTLELGDSALYLCASSYPGTYEQYFGPGTRLTVT.

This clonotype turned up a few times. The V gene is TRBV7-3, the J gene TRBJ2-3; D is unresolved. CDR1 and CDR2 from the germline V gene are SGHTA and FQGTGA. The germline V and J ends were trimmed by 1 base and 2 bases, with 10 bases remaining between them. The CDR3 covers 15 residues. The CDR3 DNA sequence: TGTGCCAGCAGCTTAAGTGTTACTGCCACAGATACGCAGTATTTT. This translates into CASSLSVTATDTQYF.

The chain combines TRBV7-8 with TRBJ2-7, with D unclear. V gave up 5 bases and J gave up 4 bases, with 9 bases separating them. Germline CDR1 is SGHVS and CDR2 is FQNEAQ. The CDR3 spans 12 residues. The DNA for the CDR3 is TGTGCCAGCAGCACCCGGACGTACGAGCAGTACTTC. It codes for CASSTRTYEQYF.

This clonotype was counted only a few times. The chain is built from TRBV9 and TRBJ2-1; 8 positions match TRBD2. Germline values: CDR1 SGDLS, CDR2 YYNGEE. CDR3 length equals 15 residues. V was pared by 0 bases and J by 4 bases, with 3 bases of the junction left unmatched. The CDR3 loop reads CASSVGAGGYNEQFF. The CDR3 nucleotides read TGTGCCAGCAGCGTAGGGGCGGGGGGTTACAATGAGCAGTTCTTC.